This TCR beta chain was captured in a study of regulatory T cells in long-lasting Graves disease (dated by TCRdb to the early 2020s). About the full investigation: Patients with newly diagnosed Graves' disease had been on antithyroid drugs for under 3 months. A total of roughly 35 samples underwent TCR sequencing: about 13 from persistent and 20 from newly diagnosed Graves' disease patients. This study used TCR sequencing and RNA sequencing of peripheral blood to compare persistent Graves' disease patients against newly diagnosed Graves' disease patients. The study was registered as a clinical trial and conducted in China.

To prepare the library, multiplex PCR was applied. The sequencer listed for this sample is Illumina HiSeq 4000. CDR3 regions were amplified by Arm-PCR with iRepertoire HTBI primers to construct TCR beta libraries. Before sequencing, the PCR products went through gel purification. From the authors' description of their analysis: A total of 62 TRBV and 14 TRBJ segments were identified across samples and were used for gene usage analysis of CDR3 amino acid clonotypes. COPE and FqMerger were used to merge filtered high-quality paired reads into contigs. BLAST was used to align contigs to the IMGT TRBV, TRBD and TRBJ reference genes, and CDR3 was defined following IMGT. Any clonotype with a frequency above 0.1% was classified as a highly expanded clone. Shannon entropy was used to measure repertoire diversity, and the Gini coefficient was used to measure V-J evenness. Clonotypes shared by more than one individual were considered public. The raw public reads went through TCRdb reprocessing: fastp at Q25, MiXCR clone calling, in-frame beta chains kept. Each CDR3 protein gets just one entry, which takes the most common genes and DNA from the rows behind it. These V and J calls rely on TCRdb rather than the paper's analysis. The sample table records under 400,000 distinct CDR3 sequences; roughly a sixth of these occur just once. The ten biggest clones cover around 27% of the sample.

The CDR3 numbers 15 residues from cysteine through phenylalanine. Only the CDR3 DNA is retained, 45 bases long and in frame from the first base. Ends trimmed: V by 4 bases, J by 6 bases; bases unmatched to a gene: 11. For CDR1 and CDR2, the germline V gene (reference sequence) lists PRHDT and FYEKMQ. This specimen's time point label, interpreted: newly diagnosed GD, antithyroid drugs for less than 3 months. RNA was extracted from PBMCs in TRIzol for both TCR sequencing and RNA sequencing. Graves' disease was diagnosed according to American Thyroid Association guidelines. Patients were recruited from an endocrinology department in Xi'an, China. Each patient gave about 10 milliliters of peripheral blood, collected in an EDTA anticoagulant tube. Ficoll Paque Plus density gradient separation was used to isolate PBMCs, and no additional T cell sorting was done. An Agilent 2100 Bioanalyzer and agarose gel were used to check RNA quality, and a NanoDrop 2000 was used to measure RNA concentration.

Remarks on this clonotype: Which antigen it targets is not known. Within one base of it there is no much larger clone, and no base qualities were kept.

The study at large found these results: Persistent patients shared more public clonotypes among themselves (2,741) than newly diagnosed patients did (more than 850). Sequencing and analysis were limited to the TCR beta chain. Only peripheral blood was studied, because thyroid tissue, the primary lesion, was inaccessible. Compared with newly diagnosed patients, patients with persistent Graves' disease had lower TCR Shannon entropy and fewer highly expanded clones, which suggests clonal expansion. Preferential use of TRBV28, TRBJ1-2 and TRBJ2-5 was observed in persistent disease, whereas TRBV20-1 and TRBJ2-1 were favored in newly diagnosed disease. As a limitation, the authors acknowledged that the small sample size may reduce accuracy.

This sample was also put to use in a study of T cells in Graves' hyperthyroidism and ophthalmopathy. Taken from the second paper: Stable Graves' hyperthyroidism was defined as no progression to ophthalmopathy during 18 months of follow-up. Hyperthyroidism patients were newly diagnosed, had a disease duration of under 2 months, and were aged 18 to 65 years. The study excluded patients with uncontrolled infections, other autoimmune diseases, pregnancy or lactation. Diagnoses relied on clinical symptoms, serum thyroxine and TRAb, thyroid ultrasound and orbital computed tomography. The TCR CDR3 was subjected to a first round of RT-PCR using the HTBI primer set and the Qiagen OneStep RT-PCR kit. Blood samples also contained most of the expanded thyroid clonotypes (frequency above 0.001), which suggests that blood repertoires may reflect thyroid immune responses. A 13 V-J signature model separated ophthalmopathy from stable hyperthyroidism, with about 88% sensitivity and roughly 82% specificity in cross-validation and 80%/75% in testing. During validation, the model predicted progression to ophthalmopathy a median of about 6.3 months ahead of onset, with approximately 71% sensitivity and roughly 75% specificity. To identify TCR V-J signatures that set the groups apart, the researchers used a discovery cohort of roughly 100 patients, made up of about 44 with Graves' ophthalmopathy and some 56 with stable Graves' hyperthyroidism. An independent validation cohort of around 19 hyperthyroidism patients and about 16 patients who later progressed to ophthalmopathy tested prospective prediction of ophthalmopathy. For training and testing, the 100 or so patients in the discovery cohort were randomly divided in a 7:3 ratio. The study also compared thyroid tissue and blood T-cell repertoires from over 5 Graves' hyperthyroidism patients. After blood sampling, hyperthyroidism patients were treated with methimazole at a starting dose of 30 mg daily, and ophthalmopathy patients were treated with high-dose intravenous methylprednisolone. Libraries were constructed in a second round of multiplex PCR, after which size selection and purification were carried out. Paired-end sequencing of the libraries was performed with 100 bp reads on an Illumina HiSeq2000. SOAPnuke was used to process the raw data, removing reads that contained adapters or uncalled bases, had a mean Phred below 15, or lacked an exact match to the constant primer or identifier. High-quality paired reads were merged using COPE v1.2.5, and each unique nucleotide sequence was defined as a clonotype. MiTCR v1.1 was used to align the clonotypes against IMGT TRBV, TRBD and TRBJ reference segments. The analysis was restricted to V-J combinations with a frequency above 0.0001, which together covered just over 98% of the repertoires. A TCS score was defined as the ratio between F50 (clonal expansion) and ExV (chaos), using BLOSUM62-based TCRdist between CDR3 peptides within each V-J. Welch's t-statistics and random forest reduced 514 V-J features to 10 to 15, which were used in a naive Bayes classifier (R e1071). Sample size was not statistically predetermined, and investigators were not blinded to group allocation. TCR Vbeta CDR3 sequencing of 135 peripheral blood samples (43 ophthalmopathy, 75 or so hyperthyroidism and roughly 17 progressor patients) is reported in the paper.

The starting material was peripheral blood mononuclear cells (PBMCs), obtained at new diagnosis, from a patient treated with antithyroid drugs. The chain uses TRBV13 and TRBJ1-2, with 7 central nucleotides matching TRBD1. The sequence was obtained from a man aged 35-49 years with Graves disease. Donor details come from another sample of the same person, matched by shared clones. The nucleotide sequence reads as follows: TGTGCCAGCAGCTCGCGGGGGGCCAGGGGGGATGGCTACACCTTC. Protein translation: CASSSRGARGDGYTF.